This T cell receptor beta chain was sequenced during a study of blood T cell repertoires in COVID-19. Produced via immunoSEQ multiplex PCR; TCRdb's table is partial and in-frame only. The sample includes about 240,000 clones, about four fifths of them seen just once. This CDR3 spans 17 amino acids. V was clipped by 5 bases and J by 0 bases, with 19 bases between them. The germline V gene has CDR1 SGHVS and CDR2 FNYEAQ. The sequencing sample was made of peripheral blood. The gene calls are TRBV7-6 and TRBJ1-1; tentatively, D is TRBD1 (6 bases). The source of this sequence is a woman over 75 with acute or convalescent COVID-19. CDR3 DNA: TGTGCCAGCAGCCTACAACCACAGGGTCCAATGAACACTGAAGCTTTCTTT. As protein: CASSLQPQGPMNTEAFF. The full variable domain, completed using reference TRBV7-6 and TRBJ1-1, is GAGVSQSPRYKVTKRGQDVALRCDPISGHVSLYWYRQALGQGPEFLTYFNYEAQQDKSGLPNDRFSAERPEGSISTLTIQRTEQRDSAMYRCASSLQPQGPMNTEAFFGQGTRLTVV.